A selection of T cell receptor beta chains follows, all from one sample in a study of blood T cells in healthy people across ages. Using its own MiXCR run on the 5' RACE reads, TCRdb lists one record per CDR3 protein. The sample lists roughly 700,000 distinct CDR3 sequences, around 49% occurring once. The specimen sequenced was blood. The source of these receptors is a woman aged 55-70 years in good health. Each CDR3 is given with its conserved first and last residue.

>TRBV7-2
CASSPLGDGYTF
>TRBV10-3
CGIMISIPGELFF
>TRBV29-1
CSVDEGQDSYEQYF
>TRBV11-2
CASAPGTSGLNEQFF
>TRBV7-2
CASSLGDRGSAKNIQYF
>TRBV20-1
CSATSGSKNIQYF
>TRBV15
CATSRGLERTEAFF
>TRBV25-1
CASSEYPYRENTGELFF
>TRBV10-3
CAISESAYEQYF
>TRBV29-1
CSVARALSYNEQFF
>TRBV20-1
CSARRGLDLYEQYF
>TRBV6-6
CSSGTSGGSSYEQYF
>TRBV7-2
CASSLATPPEQFF
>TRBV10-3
CAIRTAVTYEQYF
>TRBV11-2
CASSPGPLGQEQYF
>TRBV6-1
CASNSDANGKLFF
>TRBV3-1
CASSPLVGQGVDGYTF
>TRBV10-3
CAISRENYGYTF
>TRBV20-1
CSASRSVGDAYEQYF
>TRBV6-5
CASSTGGRWYNEQFF
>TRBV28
CASGQAEQYF
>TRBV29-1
CSAFYNEQFF
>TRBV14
CASSRQGLYTGELFF
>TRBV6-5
CASSQGTSGIRTQYF